This record looks at one T cell receptor beta chain sequence and its context. As yet, its antigen is unknown. This sample was included in a study of OX40 agonist ivuxolimab in advanced cancers. Whole-study results and caveats: Some patients who did not respond also had low normalized T-cell clonal expansion.

V lost 0 bases and J lost 1; bases outside the gene matches: 5. Germline lookup yields CDR1 SGDLS and CDR2 YYNGEE. There are 16 residues in the CDR3. Only in-frame clones appear in the TCRdb table, and some are missing; sequencing was by immunoSEQ multiplex PCR. In the table there are about 58,000 clones, approximately 83% of which are singletons. Source: CD4+ or CD8+ T cells sorted from blood, taken in a trial of the OX40 agonist ivuxolimab. The V call is TRBV9, the J call TRBJ1-1; TRBD1 aligns across 8 bases. This TCR was sampled from an adult with an advanced solid tumor such as melanoma, head and neck, liver or kidney cancer. The CDR3 nucleotides are TGTGCCAGCAGCGTAGGACAGGGGAAAGGGAACACTGAAGCTTTCTTT. Its protein is CASSVGQGKGNTEAFF.